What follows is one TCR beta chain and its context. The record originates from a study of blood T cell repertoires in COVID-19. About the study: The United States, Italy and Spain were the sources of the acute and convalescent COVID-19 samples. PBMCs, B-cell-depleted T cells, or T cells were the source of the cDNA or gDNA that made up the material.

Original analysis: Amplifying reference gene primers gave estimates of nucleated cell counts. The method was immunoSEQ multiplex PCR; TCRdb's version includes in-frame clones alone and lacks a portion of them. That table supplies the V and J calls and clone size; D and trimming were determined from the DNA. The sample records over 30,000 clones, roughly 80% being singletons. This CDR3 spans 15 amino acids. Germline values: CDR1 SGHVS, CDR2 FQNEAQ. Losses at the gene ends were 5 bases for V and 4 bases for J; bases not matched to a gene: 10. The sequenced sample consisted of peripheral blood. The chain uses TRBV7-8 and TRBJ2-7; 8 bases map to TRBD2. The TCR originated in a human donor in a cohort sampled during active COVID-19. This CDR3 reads CASSPRTSLGYEQYF. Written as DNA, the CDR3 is TGTGCCAGCAGCCCACGGACTAGCCTGGGGTACGAGCAGTACTTC. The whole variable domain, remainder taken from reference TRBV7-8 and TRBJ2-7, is GAGVSQSPRYKVAKRGQDVALRCDPISGHVSLFWYQQALGQGPEFLTYFQNEAQLDKSGLPSDRFFAERPEGSVSTLKIQRTQQEDSAVYLCASSPRTSLGYEQYFGPGTRLTVT.